Listed here are 15 T cell receptor beta chains from one sample, sequenced in a study of chemoradiotherapy in HPV16-positive cancers. Some clones are missing from TCRdb's copy, which holds only in-frame ones; the method was immunoSEQ multiplex PCR. The sample includes about 7,600 clones, about four fifths of them seen just once. This specimen was blood, taken from a patient who underwent chemoradiotherapy. The origin of the receptors is a human donor with HPV-associated anogenital cancer.

J is TRBJ2-7 and V is TRBV6-6; D not certain. The V end lost 8 bases, the J end lost 3 bases, and 23 bases lay between the germline ends. This CDR3 contains 16 residues. Germline V CDR1 and CDR2: MNHNY, SVGAGI (reference sequence). CDR3 DNA: TGTGCCAGCGAAAAAAAGGTGGCTTTAAGAAGCTACGAGCAGTACTTC. Amino acid sequence: CASEKKVALRSYEQYF.

This chain connects TRBV27 to TRBJ2-3; D is ambiguous. Germline CDR1 and CDR2: MNHEY and SMNVEV (reference sequence). V gave up 3 bases and J gave up 1 base, with 11 bases separating them. The CDR3 spans 15 residues. CDR3 coding DNA: TGTGCCAGCAGTTTTTTGGTCGCGGGCACAGATACGCAGTATTTT. Its translation is CASSFLVAGTDTQYF.

The chain employs TRBV7-9 and TRBJ2-7, with TRBD1 matching over 9 bases. CDR1 SEHNR and CDR2 FQNEAQ come from the germline V gene (reference sequence). With V trimmed by 3 bases and J by 5 bases, 5 bases remained unmatched. The CDR3 loop spans 14 amino acids. The CDR3 nucleotides are TGTGCCAGCAGCTTGGACAGGGGAAGGCACGAGCAGTACTTC. It is translated as CASSLDRGRHEQYF.

The chain uses TRBV11-2 and TRBJ1-1; TRBD1 agrees at 12 bases. Germline V gene sequence: CDR1 SGHAT, CDR2 FQNNGV. Trimming at V came to 4 bases and at J to 1 base, leaving 4 bases not matched to a gene. This CDR3 is 16 amino acids long. The CDR3 spells CASSSGTGGANTEAFF. The CDR3 DNA is TGTGCCAGCAGCTCCGGGACAGGGGGCGCGAACACTGAAGCTTTCTTT.

The rearrangement uses TRBV28 and TRBJ1-2, with 7 positions matching TRBD1. The CDR3 totals 14 residues. J lost 8 bases, V lost 6 bases, and 12 bases had no gene match. Per the germline V gene, CDR1 is MDHEN and CDR2 is SYDVKM. CDR3 DNA: TGTGCCAGCAGCCCAGGGGGGACCTCTCCAGGCTACACCTTC. Its protein product is CASSPGGTSPGYTF.

This chain uses TRBV7-6 with TRBJ2-5; 8 nucleotides agree with TRBD2. Germline assignment: CDR1 SGHVS and CDR2 FNYEAQ. Trimming cost V 1 base and J 3 bases; bases outside gene matches: 4. The CDR3 extends over 15 amino acids. CDR3: CASSLGSGGEETQYF. CDR3 in DNA: TGTGCCAGCAGCTTAGGCAGCGGGGGAGAAGAGACCCAGTACTTC.

The V call is TRBV7-6, the J call TRBJ2-2; D is uncertain. V was cut by 1 base and J by 0 bases, with 9 bases left in between. Germline CDR1 SGHVS, CDR2 FNYEAQ. The CDR3 spans 16 residues. Here the CDR3 DNA reads TGTGCCAGCAGCTTAGTGCGCGGCTCGAACACCGGGGAGCTGTTTTTT. Translating it yields CASSLVRGSNTGELFF.

This clone was seen a handful of times. The rearrangement uses TRBV7-8 and TRBJ2-7, with TRBD2 matching 8 bases. Germline CDR1 SGHVS, CDR2 FQNEAQ. Trimming cost V 4 bases and J 4 bases; bases outside gene matches: 6. CDR3 length equals 14 residues. The CDR3 DNA reads TGTGCCAGCAGCTCCGGGACTAGGTCGTACGAGCAGTACTTC. Translating it yields CASSSGTRSYEQYF.

The chain carries TRBV29-1 and TRBJ1-1; 8 bases match TRBD1. The CDR3 is 13 residues long. V lost 5 bases to trimming and J lost 1 base; unmatched junction nucleotides: 3. CDR1 and CDR2 (germline): SQVTM, ANQGSEA. The CDR3 here is CSVLDRGNTEAFF. For the CDR3, the DNA is TGCAGCGTTTTAGACAGGGGGAACACTGAAGCTTTCTTT. Full variable domain (remainder filled in from reference TRBV29-1 and TRBJ1-1): SAVISQKPSRDICQRGTSLTIQCQVDSQVTMMFWYRQQPGQSLTLIATANQGSEATYESGFVIDKFPISRPNLTFSTLTVSNMSPEDSSIYLCSVLDRGNTEAFFGQGTRLTVV.

The chain recombines TRBV11-1 with TRBJ2-1, with D possibly being TRBD1 (5 bases). Trimming removed 1 base from V and 7 bases from J, with 5 bases in between. This CDR3 region has 12 residues. The germline CDR1 and CDR2 sequences are SGHAT and FQDESV (reference sequence). CDR3 in amino acids: CASSLEGNEQFF. The CDR3 coding sequence is TGTGCCAGCAGCTTAGAGGGGAATGAGCAGTTCTTC. Together with reference TRBV11-1 and TRBJ2-1, the CDR3 gives the full variable domain: EAEVAQSPRYKITEKSQAVAFWCDPISGHATLYWYRQILGQGPELLVQFQDESVVDDSQLPKDRFSAERLKGVDSTLKIQPAELGDSAMYLCASSLEGNEQFFGPGTRLTVL.

This chain uses TRBV19 with TRBJ2-3; TRBD1 agrees at 7 bases. The CDR3 runs 17 residues. CDR1 and CDR2 from the germline V gene are LNHDA and SQIVND (reference sequence). With V trimmed by 5 bases and J by 0 bases, 11 bases remained unmatched. CDR3 region: CASSLSPGTASTDTQYF. The CDR3 DNA reads TGTGCCAGTAGTCTTTCTCCAGGGACAGCTAGCACAGATACGCAGTATTTT. The full variable domain, with the rest looked up from reference TRBV19 and TRBJ2-3, is DGGITQSPKYLFRKEGQNVTLSCEQNLNHDAMYWYRQDPGQGLRLIYYSQIVNDFQKGDIAEGYSVSREKKESFPLTVTSAQKNPTAFYLCASSLSPGTASTDTQYFGPGTRLTVL.

The rearrangement links TRBV2 to TRBJ2-5; 9 positions match TRBD1. The J call may be wrong; the DNA end is better matched by TRBJ2-7. CDR1 is SNHLY, CDR2 FYNNEI, per germline. CDR3 size: 15 residues. CDR3 sequence reads: CASRFDRGSRNEQYF. Here the CDR3 DNA reads TGTGCCAGCAGGTTCGACAGGGGGTCCCGGAACGAGCAGTACTTC.

The chain is built from TRBV6-1 and TRBJ1-4; TRBD1 might be the D (6 bases). V was cut by 2 bases and J by 15 bases, with 25 bases left in between. The CDR3 consists of 16 residues. Germline-derived CDR1 and CDR2 are MNHNS and SASEGT. This CDR3 reads CASSEIYRPGDVRMFF. In nucleotides, the CDR3 is TGTGCCAGCAGTGAAATTTACCGGCCAGGGGATGTTAGAATGTTTTTT.

The chain combines TRBV6-5 with TRBJ1-6; D call uncertain. CDR3 length equals 12 residues. The V and J ends lost 5 bases and 4 bases respectively, with 3 bases between them. The germline CDR1 and CDR2 sequences are MNHEY and SVGAGI. CDR3 amino acids: CASSLYNSPLHF. The DNA for the CDR3 is TGTGCCAGCAGTCTTTATAATTCACCCCTCCACTTT.

The V and J genes are TRBV19 and TRBJ1-1; D ambiguous. Germline V gene lookup returns CDR1 LNHDA and CDR2 SQIVND (reference sequence). Trimming took off 4 bases at V and 0 bases at J, with 12 bases between the two ends. CDR3 length: 15 residues. The CDR3 is CASSTRTTLNTEAFF. CDR3 nucleotide sequence: TGTGCCAGTAGTACCCGGACCACTTTGAACACTGAAGCTTTCTTT.